The clone carrying this TCR beta chain is labeled medium-sized based on frequency. Its specificity is not known. TRB was amplified from about 260 ng of peripheral blood genomic DNA per sample. CDR1 is MNHEY, CDR2 SMNVEV, per germline (reference sequence). CDR3 length equals 14 residues. The sample is drawn from a study of T cell clusters in autoimmune cytopenias. Multiplex touch-down PCR amplified TRB using TRB-A and TRB-B pools in one tube. TCRdb reprocessed the multiplex PCR reads and reports one entry per CDR3 protein, with no DNA. This sample's table reports roughly 2,900 distinct CDR3 sequences. Notes on the study in general: TRB repertoire shifts in secondary cytopenia and chronic lymphocytic leukemia mostly reflected lymphoma, not autoimmunity.

Another study also made use of these data, one on T cell repertoires in aging, cancer and after chemotherapy. From that paper: Age-matched healthy donors had significantly more diverse, less clonal blood TCR repertoires than untreated cancer patients. Healthy donors lost TCR diversity with age mainly through richness, cancer patients through richness and evenness.

The source of this sequence is a human donor in good health. The sequenced material came from peripheral blood. The rearrangement uses TRBV27 and TRBJ1-5; TCRdb's D call, TRBD1, is unchecked because there is no DNA. The CDR3 reads CASSLGGGLQPQHF.